This T cell receptor beta chain was captured by sequencing in a study of T and B cells in COVID-19 patients. On the study more broadly: Peripheral blood came from COVID-19 patients with active infection or after recovery.

Multiplex PCR with BIOMED2 TRB-A/B primer pools amplified TRB rearrangements. TCRdb re-called the multiplex PCR reads with MiXCR, one entry per CDR3 protein. Among roughly 23,000 distinct CDR3 sequences listed, under 30% were seen once. This clonotype has just a few counts. From blood, roughly 250-550 ng of genomic DNA served as TRB template. This TCR was sampled from a human donor who had recovered from COVID-19. Sequencing input: blood.

CDR3 residues: CASTTTDQPQHF. The CDR3 DNA sequence: TGTGCCAGTACCACAACCGACCAGCCCCAGCATTTT. The V gene is TRBV19, the J gene TRBJ1-5, with D hard to call. CDR3 length: 12 amino acids. The V and J ends lost 7 bases and 7 bases respectively, with 11 bases between them. From germline, CDR1 is LNHDA and CDR2 SQIVND (reference sequence).